A selection of T cell receptor beta chains follows, all from one sample in a study of blood T cell repertoires in COVID-19. Profiling relied on immunoSEQ multiplex PCR, and the TCRdb table lists in-frame clones only, not all of them. The sample has approximately 160,000 clones; about 90% are singletons. Sequenced material: PBMCs or T cells enriched from blood (not recorded which). The receptors shown here come from a woman aged 50 to 65 who had recovered from COVID-19. The conserved cysteine and the conserved F or W are not part of the CDR3 here. Each record gives: J gene, V gene, CDR3 protein.

>TRBJ1-6|TRBV2
ASTLGQGKSPLH
>TRBJ1-2|TRBV3-1/TRBV3-2
ASSPRQGASWGYGYT
>TRBJ2-7|TRBV11-3
ASSPVVAAYEQY
>TRBJ2-7|TRBV5-8
ASSLGQGDYEQY
>TRBJ1-2|TRBV9
ASSGRPGAFYGYT
>TRBJ2-3|TRBV2
ASRRTSGSTDTQY
>TRBJ1-4|TRBV13
ASSRQGAVEKLF
>TRBJ1-6|TRBV2
ASGQGAVRLVSPLH
>TRBJ1-1|TRBV29-1
SVADRVTEAF
>TRBJ1-6|TRBV5-5
ASSSRQGVDSPLH
>TRBJ2-3|TRBV7-9
ASSSGGSTDTQY
>TRBJ2-5|TRBV19
ASGFRGIGRRDEETQY
>TRBJ2-4|TRBV3-1/TRBV3-2
ASSRGTSGRGIAKNIQY
>TRBJ2-3|TRBV19
ASSTRQNTDTQY
>TRBJ2-1|TRBV7-2
ASSGGKTFGGEQF
>TRBJ2-7|TRBV2
ASSVFGGKDPQY
>TRBJ1-2|TRBV7-8
ASSLLDRDSGYGYT
>TRBJ2-1|TRBV30
AGRTSGSTNEQF
>TRBJ2-1|TRBV9
ASSVAGDLYNEQF
>TRBJ2-7|TRBV27
ASSSNRDPSSYEQY
>TRBJ2-1|TRBV7-3
ASSLTGTYNEQF
>TRBJ1-2|TRBV5-1
ASSLGQGNYGYT
>TRBJ1-2|TRBV19
ASSTPGQGAGGYT
>TRBJ2-5|TRBV7-9
ASSWDRAPGETQY
>TRBJ1-5|TRBV19
ASSIRGKGVGNQPQH
>TRBJ1-4|TRBV15
ATSRDHNEKLF
>TRBJ2-5|TRBV11-2
ASSLLSGTETQY
>TRBJ1-5|TRBV30
AWSPGKLSNQPQH
>TRBJ2-1|TRBV29-1
SGSGNSYNEQF
>TRBJ1-2|TRBV18
ASSPGAGGNYGYT
>TRBJ1-5|TRBV6-5
ASSYGGGNQPQH
>TRBJ2-7|TRBV14
ASSLNSGNYEQY
>TRBJ2-1|TRBV7-8
ASSLVAGAVNEQF
>TRBJ2-7|TRBV10-2
ASSLPPGDHNYEQY
>TRBJ1-1|TRBV19
ASSTGGTGRNTEAF
>TRBJ2-5|TRBV27
ASSQQGQETQY
>TRBJ1-2|TRBV4-3
ASSHIYGQGALGYGYT
>TRBJ2-4|TRBV5-1
ASSWEDRGQGIQY
>TRBJ1-1|TRBV4-1
ASSQGDRENTEAF
>TRBJ2-7|TRBV4-2
ASSQFQGAYEQY
>TRBJ2-5|TRBV6-5
ASRTTGLGETQY
>TRBJ2-7|TRBV5-1
ASSVRDRSYEQY
>TRBJ1-2|TRBV29-1
SALTLQGAVNGYT
>TRBJ1-1|TRBV9
ASSLTGQVNTEAF
>TRBJ2-1|TRBV4-2
ASSQDPAGSYNEQF